The clone carrying this T cell receptor beta chain was observed a handful of times. Its antigen is still unknown. Extracted RNA was reverse transcribed into cDNA, the sequencing template. The table came from immunoSEQ multiplex PCR; TCRdb's copy has only in-frame clones and leaves some out. This sample has more than 200,000 clones, with 43% found just once. Noted treatment: oral pan-JAK inhibitor, 5-10 mg twice daily. Samples from alopecia areata patients were lesional scalp punch biopsies and peripheral blood. These data originate in a study of CD8+ T cells in alopecia areata. Study background: The drug, oral tofacitinib, was given to treated patients at 5 to 10 mg twice daily.

Findings and caveats of the study: Under tofacitinib, fewer expanded CD8+ clones appeared among the top 100 scalp clones.

The V and J ends lost 4 bases and 7 bases respectively, with 14 bases between them. This CDR3 contains 14 residues. This clonotype was sampled from a human donor with alopecia areata. The input for sequencing was CD4+ T cells sorted from blood, taken around week 37, from a patient treated with tofacitinib. The chain uses TRBV23-1 and TRBJ1-5; D unclear. TRBV23-1 is filed as an ORF, its function uncertain. CDR3 nucleotides: TGCGCCAGCAGTCCTGGTGGAGGGCAGCAGCCCCAGCATTTT. It yields the protein CASSPGGGQQPQHF.